The TCR beta chain described here comes from a study of blood T cell repertoires in COVID-19. Study-wide context: There were acute and convalescent COVID-19 samples, and they came from the United States, Italy and Spain. In each case, the material was cDNA or gDNA derived from T cells, B-cell-depleted T cells, or PBMCs.

Only in-frame clones appear in the TCRdb table, and some are missing; sequencing was by immunoSEQ multiplex PCR. The sample includes over 150,000 clones, 85% to 90% seen only once; the top ten take approximately 0.5%. Patients of the Seattle cohort, enrolled during active infection, were followed longitudinally. Germline values: CDR1 MNHEY, CDR2 SVGEGT. The CDR3 contains 15 residues. Trimming removed 6 bases at V and 8 bases at J, with 22 bases between. The source of this sequence is a man aged 55 to 70 with COVID-19, enrolled during active disease. This chain links TRBV6-2 or TRBV6-3 with TRBJ1-1; tentative D call: TRBD1 (5 bases). Material: peripheral blood. CDR3 amino acids: CASSQPAGGLPEAFF. CDR3 coding DNA: TGTGCCAGCAGCCAGCCTGCCGGGGGGTTACCGGAAGCTTTCTTT.